A selection of T cell receptor beta chains follows, all from one sample in a study of control samples from healthy donors and cancer patients. Libraries were prepared by immunoSEQ multiplex PCR; TCRdb keeps only in-frame clonotypes and omits some of them. Among 150,000 to 200,000 clones listed, 90% were seen once. Sequenced: blood. The receptor source for this set is a woman aged 45-60 years in good health. CDR3s include the opening cysteine and the closing phenylalanine or tryptophan. The order of the fields is D gene, J gene, V gene, clone size, CDR3 protein, CDR3 DNA. The D gene is left open where the match is weak. For some rows the clone size is stated as once, few or many, or as a class when expanded; others skip it.

>NA|TRBJ1-3|TRBV9|NA
CASSDLLGNTIYF
TGTGCCAGCAGTGATCTGCTTGGAAACACCATATATTTT
>NA|TRBJ1-2|TRBV6-2/TRBV6-3|NA
CASSYSTQGSGYTF
TGTGCCAGCAGTTACTCGACCCAGGGTTCTGGCTACACCTTC
>NA|TRBJ2-5|TRBV7-2|NA
CASSQEFETQYF
TGTGCCAGCAGCCAAGAGTTTGAGACCCAGTACTTC
>NA|TRBJ2-3|TRBV4-3|few
CASSPFIEGTDTQYF
TGCGCCAGCAGCCCGTTCATAGAGGGCACAGATACGCAGTATTTT
>NA|TRBJ2-7|TRBV6-1|NA
CASSEVPAAVGPYEQYF
TGTGCCAGCAGTGAAGTCCCCGCCGCTGTCGGGCCCTACGAGCAGTACTTC
>TRBD1|TRBJ1-2|TRBV3-1/TRBV3-2|NA
CASSPDRVGYTF
TGTGCCAGCAGCCCGGACAGGGTTGGCTACACCTTC
>TRBD1|TRBJ1-1|TRBV27|NA
CASTRTGLDTEAFF
TGTGCCAGCACCCGGACAGGGCTCGACACTGAAGCTTTCTTT
>NA|TRBJ1-2|TRBV24-1|NA
CATSRGNYGYTF
TGTGCCACCAGTCGGGGTAACTATGGCTACACCTTC
>NA|TRBJ2-5|TRBV29-1|NA
CSAFLFGPQETQYF
TGCAGCGCTTTCCTGTTCGGGCCCCAAGAGACCCAGTACTTC
>NA|TRBJ1-6|TRBV4-2|NA
CASSQWGPNNSPLHF
TGTGCCAGCAGCCAATGGGGACCGAATAATTCACCCCTCCACTTT
>NA|TRBJ1-1|TRBV30|NA
CAWSFGLGGEAFF
TGTGCCTGGAGTTTTGGACTGGGGGGTGAAGCTTTCTTT
>NA|TRBJ1-5|TRBV2|NA
CASRETPGANQPQHF
TGTGCCAGCAGAGAGACCCCCGGGGCAAATCAGCCCCAGCATTTT
>NA|TRBJ2-3|TRBV9|NA
CASSAGDGGTDTQYF
TGTGCCAGCAGCGCCGGGGACGGAGGCACAGATACGCAGTATTTT
>NA|TRBJ1-1|TRBV5-6|NA
CASSFSFQSDKNTEAFF
TGTGCCAGCAGCTTTTCCTTCCAGAGTGACAAGAACACTGAAGCTTTCTTT
>TRBD1|TRBJ2-7|TRBV18|NA
CASSEAGTGVEQYF
TGTGCCAGCTCAGAAGCCGGGACAGGGGTCGAGCAGTACTTC
>TRBD1|TRBJ1-5|TRBV27|NA
CASSLQGARDQPQHF
TGTGCCAGCAGCTTACAGGGGGCCAGGGACCAGCCCCAGCATTTT
>NA|TRBJ1-2|TRBV12-5|NA
CASGRLGGHGYTF
TGTGCTAGTGGCCGCTTAGGGGGGCATGGCTACACCTTC
>NA|TRBJ2-3|TRBV14|NA
CASSQAASAQYF
TGTGCCAGCAGCCAAGCGGCTAGTGCGCAGTATTTT
>NA|TRBJ2-1|TRBV5-5|NA
CASSPYGVVAYNEQFF
TGTGCCAGCAGCCCTTACGGCGTCGTCGCCTACAATGAGCAGTTCTTC
>NA|TRBJ1-1|TRBV28|NA
CASSPYTGVNTEAFF
TGTGCCAGCAGTCCCTACACAGGAGTGAACACTGAAGCTTTCTTT
>NA|TRBJ2-3|TRBV10-3|few
CAISEPGRVIADTQYF
TGTGCCATCAGTGAGCCCGGTAGGGTTATCGCAGATACGCAGTATTTT
>NA|TRBJ2-6|TRBV24-1|NA
CATSSPGANVLTF
TGTGCCACCAGTTCCCCTGGGGCCAACGTCCTGACTTTC
>NA|TRBJ2-7|TRBV4-3|NA
CASSQGVGGPVYGSYEQYF
TGCGCCAGCAGCCAAGGCGTAGGGGGGCCAGTATATGGCTCCTACGAGCAGTACTTC
>NA|TRBJ1-2|TRBV7-9|NA
CASSFTTSGYTF
TGTGCCAGCAGCTTTACTACGAGTGGCTACACCTTC
>NA|TRBJ2-1|TRBV7-2|once
CASSLGGAKLYEQFF
TGTGCCAGCAGCTTAGGGGGAGCCAAACTTTATGAGCAGTTCTTC
>NA|TRBJ1-1|TRBV9|NA
CASSVGGQGIGGAFF
TGTGCCAGCAGCGTTGGAGGGCAGGGGATCGGGGGAGCTTTCTTT
>NA|TRBJ1-6|TRBV9|NA
CASSVDGSSYNSPLHF
TGTGCCAGCAGCGTGGACGGGAGCTCCTATAATTCACCCCTCCACTTT
>NA|TRBJ2-7|TRBV12-3/TRBV12-4|NA
CASSLGLGEQYF
TGTGCCAGCAGTTTGGGTCTCGGGGAGCAGTACTTC
>NA|TRBJ1-1|TRBV12-3/TRBV12-4|NA
CASSFVNTEAFF
TGTGCCAGCAGTTTTGTGAACACTGAAGCTTTCTTT
>TRBD2|TRBJ2-3|TRBV4-2|NA
CASSQEGLLAGGSTDTQYF
TGTGCCAGCAGCCAAGAGGGTCTCCTAGCGGGAGGAAGCACAGATACGCAGTATTTT
>TRBD1|TRBJ1-1|TRBV11-1|once
CASSPGRGLTEAFF
TGTGCCAGCAGCCCCGGGAGGGGGCTCACTGAAGCTTTCTTT
>TRBD1|TRBJ2-7|TRBV10-3|few
CAISESGTGGYEQYF
TGTGCCATCAGTGAGTCAGGGACAGGGGGCTACGAGCAGTACTTC
>NA|TRBJ2-7|TRBV18|NA
CASSPQVAGYEQYF
TGTGCCAGCTCACCACAGGTTGCCGGTTACGAGCAGTACTTC
>NA|TRBJ2-1|TRBV5-4|NA
CASSSSGRSYNEQFF
TGTGCCAGCAGCTCATCAGGGCGCTCCTACAATGAGCAGTTCTTC
>NA|TRBJ2-2|TRBV28|NA
CASSRELENTGELFF
TGTGCCAGCAGTAGGGAGTTGGAGAACACCGGGGAGCTGTTTTTT
>NA|TRBJ1-6|TRBV12-3/TRBV12-4|NA
CASSFTPNSPLHF
TGTGCCAGCAGTTTCACACCGAATTCACCCCTCCACTTT
>TRBD1|TRBJ1-4|TRBV9|NA
CASSDNPGETGSEKLFF
TGTGCCAGCAGTGATAACCCTGGGGAGACAGGGAGCGAAAAACTGTTTTTT
>NA|TRBJ2-7|TRBV28|NA
CASSYPAISYEQYF
TGTGCCAGCAGTTACCCCGCTATCTCCTACGAGCAGTACTTC
>TRBD2|TRBJ2-5|TRBV4-1|NA
CASGTSGGAGSRETQYF
TGCGCCAGCGGGACTAGCGGGGGGGCAGGGAGTCGGGAGACCCAGTACTTC
>NA|TRBJ1-2|TRBV29-1|NA
CSVVLRTPFGYTF
TGCAGCGTTGTCTTAAGGACCCCTTTTGGCTACACCTTC
>NA|TRBJ2-3|TRBV6-4|NA
CASKATRTAASTDTQYF
TGTGCCAGCAAGGCTACCAGAACAGCCGCTAGCACAGATACGCAGTATTTT
>TRBD2|TRBJ2-7|TRBV24-1|NA
CATSEYGTSGTSNEQYF
TGTGCCACCAGTGAATACGGGACTAGCGGGACCTCCAACGAGCAGTACTTC
>NA|TRBJ1-5|TRBV28|NA
CASKVTPNQPQHF
TGTGCCAGTAAGGTTACCCCCAATCAGCCCCAGCATTTT
>NA|TRBJ2-1|TRBV5-6|NA
CASSSSRRGADNEQFF
TGTGCCAGCAGCTCCTCTCGTCGCGGGGCTGACAATGAGCAGTTCTTC
>NA|TRBJ2-1|TRBV5-1|NA
CASSLEGPYYNEQFF
TGCGCCAGCAGCTTGGAGGGGCCCTACTACAATGAGCAGTTCTTC
>NA|TRBJ1-1|TRBV20-1|NA
CSASRGALNTEAFF
TGCAGTGCTAGTCGGGGGGCGTTGAACACTGAAGCTTTCTTT
>TRBD1|TRBJ1-3|TRBV3-1/TRBV3-2|NA
CASSREAGQSSGNTIYF
TGTGCCAGCAGCCGAGAAGCGGGACAGAGCTCTGGAAACACCATATATTTT
>NA|TRBJ2-1|TRBV24-1|NA
CATSDRVASYNEQFF
TGTGCCACCAGTGATAGGGTGGCTTCCTACAATGAGCAGTTCTTC
>NA|TRBJ2-3|TRBV27|NA
CASSRPLGRSTDTQYF
TGTGCCAGCAGCCGCCCACTAGGTAGGAGCACAGATACGCAGTATTTT
>NA|TRBJ1-5|TRBV4-1|few
CASSQGRQVNQPQHF
TGCGCCAGCAGCCAAGGTCGCCAGGTCAATCAGCCCCAGCATTTT
>TRBD1|TRBJ1-2|TRBV5-4|NA
CASSSAGTGPWGYTF
TGTGCCAGCAGCTCAGCCGGGACAGGGCCGTGGGGCTACACCTTC
>TRBD1|TRBJ1-5|TRBV3-1/TRBV3-2|few
CASSPCPGRSTGQPQHF
TGTGCCAGCAGCCCGTGTCCTGGCCGCTCGACAGGGCAGCCCCAGCATTTT
>TRBD2|TRBJ2-3|TRBV19|NA
CATRRGGGTTDTQYF
TGTGCTACACGGAGGGGCGGGGGGACCACAGATACGCAGTATTTT
>NA|TRBJ1-1|TRBV28|NA
CASTQEGRGGYTEAFF
TGTGCCAGCACACAGGAGGGAAGGGGAGGTTACACTGAAGCTTTCTTT
>NA|TRBJ1-1|TRBV6-5|NA
CASSYSIGGRTEAFF
TGTGCCAGCAGTTACTCTATTGGGGGTCGCACTGAAGCTTTCTTT
>NA|TRBJ1-2|TRBV28|NA
CASSIGRSGYGYTF
TGTGCCAGCAGCATAGGGCGGTCCGGTTATGGCTACACCTTC
>NA|TRBJ2-3|TRBV6-5|once
CASSYSRESTDTQYF
TGTGCCAGCAGTTACTCGAGAGAATCCACAGATACGCAGTATTTT
>NA|TRBJ2-7|TRBV7-4|NA
CASSLRQAPTSSEQYF
TGTGCCAGCAGCTTAAGGCAGGCGCCCACTTCCTCCGAGCAGTACTTC